The rows below give T cell receptor beta chains drawn from one sample of a study of blood T cell repertoires in COVID-19. Profiling relied on immunoSEQ multiplex PCR, and the TCRdb table lists in-frame clones only, not all of them. The sample carries 200,000 to 300,000 clones, 70% to 90% recorded once. The sequencing sample was made of peripheral blood. The receptors originated from a human donor in a cohort sampled during active COVID-19. Both conserved end residues are part of each CDR3. The D gene is left open where the match is weak. Clone size is stated in some rows and not others, as once, few, many or a class when expanded.

J gene: TRBJ1-4; clone size: NA; D gene: TRBD1; V gene: TRBV6-4; CDR3 protein: CASPHLTGGNEKLFF; CDR3 DNA: TGTGCCTCACCCCATCTGACAGGGGGGAATGAAAAACTGTTTTTT
J gene: TRBJ2-7; clone size: NA; D gene: TRBD1; V gene: TRBV5-6; CDR3 protein: CASRGDRSYEQYF; CDR3 DNA: TGTGCCAGCAGGGGGGACAGGTCCTACGAGCAGTACTTC
J gene: TRBJ2-7; clone size: NA; D gene: NA; V gene: TRBV7-9; CDR3 protein: CASSLVSTYEQYF; CDR3 DNA: TGTGCCAGCAGCTTAGTGAGTACCTACGAGCAGTACTTC
J gene: TRBJ2-3; clone size: NA; D gene: TRBD2; V gene: TRBV7-9; CDR3 protein: CASSPGLAGGPDTQYF; CDR3 DNA: TGTGCCAGCAGCCCAGGACTAGCGGGGGGGCCAGATACGCAGTATTTT
J gene: TRBJ2-1; clone size: NA; D gene: TRBD2; V gene: TRBV7-9; CDR3 protein: CASGGGASSYNEQFF; CDR3 DNA: TGTGCCAGTGGCGGGGGGGCGAGCTCCTACAATGAGCAGTTCTTC
J gene: TRBJ2-6; clone size: NA; D gene: NA; V gene: TRBV2; CDR3 protein: CASSVNDLGSGANVLTF; CDR3 DNA: TGTGCCAGCAGCGTGAATGACCTAGGTTCTGGGGCCAACGTCCTGACTTTC
J gene: TRBJ1-4; clone size: NA; D gene: NA; V gene: TRBV7-8; CDR3 protein: CASSFNRHKPSTNEKLFF; CDR3 DNA: TGTGCCAGCAGCTTCAACAGGCACAAACCATCAACTAATGAAAAACTGTTTTTT
J gene: TRBJ1-5; clone size: few; D gene: NA; V gene: TRBV5-1; CDR3 protein: CASSLGSGNQPQHF; CDR3 DNA: TGCGCCAGCAGCTTAGGATCCGGGAATCAGCCCCAGCATTTT
J gene: TRBJ2-7; clone size: NA; D gene: TRBD2; V gene: TRBV18; CDR3 protein: CASSLAGGSDEQYF; CDR3 DNA: TGTGCCAGCTCACTAGCGGGAGGGTCCGACGAGCAGTACTTC
J gene: TRBJ2-5; clone size: NA; D gene: NA; V gene: TRBV23-1; CDR3 protein: CARFRLLQETQYF; CDR3 DNA: TGCGCCAGGTTCCGTCTTCTCCAAGAGACCCAGTACTTC
J gene: TRBJ2-6; clone size: NA; D gene: NA; V gene: TRBV2; CDR3 protein: CASSISGRTSGANVLTF; CDR3 DNA: TGTGCCAGCAGCATTAGCGGCCGGACCTCTGGGGCCAACGTCCTGACTTTC
J gene: TRBJ2-7; clone size: NA; D gene: NA; V gene: TRBV6-5; CDR3 protein: CASSRRQTQGYEQYF; CDR3 DNA: TGTGCCAGCAGTCGAAGACAGACCCAGGGGTACGAGCAGTACTTC
J gene: TRBJ2-7; clone size: NA; D gene: NA; V gene: TRBV27; CDR3 protein: CASSLRVQSYEQYF; CDR3 DNA: TGTGCCAGCAGTTTACGAGTACAGTCCTACGAGCAGTACTTC
J gene: TRBJ1-6; clone size: NA; D gene: NA; V gene: TRBV30; CDR3 protein: CAWSVNGGFNNSPLHF; CDR3 DNA: TGTGCCTGGAGTGTAAACGGGGGATTCAATAATTCACCCCTCCACTTT
J gene: TRBJ2-7; clone size: once; D gene: TRBD1; V gene: TRBV19; CDR3 protein: CASRGGGTGQNEQYF; CDR3 DNA: TGTGCCAGTAGGGGAGGGGGGACAGGGCAGAACGAGCAGTACTTC
J gene: TRBJ2-7; clone size: NA; D gene: TRBD2; V gene: TRBV10-3; CDR3 protein: CAISEELADSYEQYF; CDR3 DNA: TGTGCCATCAGTGAGGAGCTAGCGGACTCCTACGAGCAGTACTTC
J gene: TRBJ2-7; clone size: NA; D gene: NA; V gene: TRBV3-1/TRBV3-2; CDR3 protein: CASSQVREFYEQYF; CDR3 DNA: TGTGCCAGCAGCCAAGTGAGGGAATTCTACGAGCAGTACTTC
J gene: TRBJ1-1; clone size: NA; D gene: TRBD1; V gene: TRBV2; CDR3 protein: CASRYRGLNTEAFF; CDR3 DNA: TGTGCCAGCAGGTACAGGGGGTTGAACACTGAAGCTTTCTTT
J gene: TRBJ1-1; clone size: NA; D gene: TRBD1; V gene: TRBV28; CDR3 protein: CASSLGTGGTEAFF; CDR3 DNA: TGTGCCAGCAGCCTGGGGACAGGCGGGACTGAAGCTTTCTTT
J gene: TRBJ1-6; clone size: few; D gene: TRBD1; V gene: TRBV7-9; CDR3 protein: CASSLTGGGSPLHF; CDR3 DNA: TGTGCCAGCAGCTTGACAGGGGGCGGTTCACCCCTCCACTTT
J gene: TRBJ2-2; clone size: NA; D gene: NA; V gene: TRBV6-6; CDR3 protein: CASTKGGARSRGELFF; CDR3 DNA: TGTGCCAGCACTAAAGGAGGGGCTCGATCACGAGGGGAGCTGTTTTTT
J gene: TRBJ2-5; clone size: NA; D gene: TRBD1; V gene: TRBV9; CDR3 protein: CASSVAPWDRGFGTQYF; CDR3 DNA: TGTGCCAGCAGCGTAGCACCATGGGACAGGGGGTTTGGGACCCAGTACTTC
J gene: TRBJ1-1; clone size: NA; D gene: NA; V gene: TRBV9; CDR3 protein: CASSGARSINTEAFF; CDR3 DNA: TGTGCCAGCAGCGGGGCCCGCTCCATTAACACTGAAGCTTTCTTT
J gene: TRBJ2-3; clone size: NA; D gene: NA; V gene: TRBV11-2; CDR3 protein: CASSSKDRGFLDTQYF; CDR3 DNA: TGTGCCAGCAGCTCAAAAGATCGGGGGTTCTTGGATACGCAGTATTTT
J gene: TRBJ2-1; clone size: NA; D gene: NA; V gene: TRBV28; CDR3 protein: CASSFPSADAGQFF; CDR3 DNA: TGTGCCAGCAGTTTTCCCTCGGCGGACGCGGGCCAGTTCTTC
J gene: TRBJ2-5; clone size: NA; D gene: NA; V gene: TRBV6-6; CDR3 protein: CASSYSRETQYF; CDR3 DNA: TGTGCCAGCAGTTACTCCAGGGAGACCCAGTACTTC
J gene: TRBJ1-2; clone size: NA; D gene: TRBD1; V gene: TRBV5-6; CDR3 protein: CASSLGDRARPRGYTF; CDR3 DNA: TGTGCCAGCAGCTTGGGGGACAGGGCCAGGCCTCGTGGCTACACCTTC
J gene: TRBJ1-2; clone size: NA; D gene: NA; V gene: TRBV7-2; CDR3 protein: CASSLGGGRGYTF; CDR3 DNA: TGTGCCAGCAGCTTAGGCGGGGGGCGAGGCTACACCTTC
J gene: TRBJ1-3; clone size: NA; D gene: NA; V gene: TRBV6-5; CDR3 protein: CASSLGGGFSGNTIYF; CDR3 DNA: TGTGCCAGCAGTTTGGGGGGGGGCTTCTCTGGAAACACCATATATTTT
J gene: TRBJ1-1; clone size: NA; D gene: NA; V gene: TRBV4-1; CDR3 protein: CASTGDVDTEAFF; CDR3 DNA: TGCGCCAGCACAGGGGACGTAGACACTGAAGCTTTCTTT
J gene: TRBJ1-1; clone size: few; D gene: TRBD1; V gene: TRBV9; CDR3 protein: CASSPQTGTENTEAFF; CDR3 DNA: TGTGCCAGCAGCCCCCAGACAGGGACGGAAAACACTGAAGCTTTCTTT
J gene: TRBJ2-1; clone size: once; D gene: NA; V gene: TRBV5-5; CDR3 protein: CASSPSLGLYNEQFF; CDR3 DNA: TGTGCCAGCAGCCCCAGCCTGGGACTTTACAATGAGCAGTTCTTC
J gene: TRBJ1-4; clone size: NA; D gene: NA; V gene: TRBV20-1; CDR3 protein: CSASYTGNEKLFF; CDR3 DNA: TGCAGTGCTAGTTACACGGGAAATGAAAAACTGTTTTTT
J gene: TRBJ2-7; clone size: NA; D gene: NA; V gene: TRBV11-2; CDR3 protein: CASSLVLLPPYEQYF; CDR3 DNA: TGTGCCAGCAGCTTAGTACTACTACCCCCCTACGAGCAGTACTTC
J gene: TRBJ1-6; clone size: NA; D gene: NA; V gene: TRBV5-4; CDR3 protein: CASMQRMQGSYNSPLHF; CDR3 DNA: TGTGCCAGCATGCAGAGAATGCAGGGTAGCTATAATTCACCCCTCCACTTT
J gene: TRBJ2-7; clone size: NA; D gene: NA; V gene: TRBV29-1; CDR3 protein: CSVQRDKTYEQYF; CDR3 DNA: TGCAGCGTGCAAAGGGACAAAACCTACGAGCAGTACTTC
J gene: TRBJ2-7; clone size: NA; D gene: NA; V gene: TRBV19; CDR3 protein: CASSIDRYRSNYEQYF; CDR3 DNA: TGTGCCAGTAGTATAGATAGGTACAGATCGAACTACGAGCAGTACTTC
J gene: TRBJ2-5; clone size: once; D gene: NA; V gene: TRBV18; CDR3 protein: CASSPVRETQYF; CDR3 DNA: TGTGCCAGCTCGCCAGTCCGGGAGACCCAGTACTTC
J gene: TRBJ2-7; clone size: NA; D gene: TRBD2; V gene: TRBV3-1/TRBV3-2; CDR3 protein: CASSQVRNSGVEQYF; CDR3 DNA: TGTGCCAGCAGCCAAGTCCGCAATAGCGGGGTCGAGCAGTACTTC
J gene: TRBJ2-7; clone size: few; D gene: NA; V gene: TRBV19; CDR3 protein: CASSIEARIPYEQYF; CDR3 DNA: TGTGCCAGTAGTATAGAGGCCAGGATTCCCTACGAGCAGTACTTC
J gene: TRBJ2-1; clone size: NA; D gene: TRBD2; V gene: TRBV7-6; CDR3 protein: CASSLERRGGRDEQFF; CDR3 DNA: TGTGCCAGCAGCTTAGAGAGGCGGGGGGGCCGGGATGAGCAGTTCTTC
J gene: TRBJ1-4; clone size: once; D gene: NA; V gene: TRBV7-9; CDR3 protein: CASSLRTGGEKLFF; CDR3 DNA: TGTGCCAGCAGTCTAAGGACTGGCGGGGAAAAACTGTTTTTT
J gene: TRBJ2-1; clone size: NA; D gene: TRBD2; V gene: TRBV6-5; CDR3 protein: CASSGGTSGHNEQFF; CDR3 DNA: TGTGCCAGCAGCGGGGGGACTAGCGGGCACAATGAGCAGTTCTTC